The rows below give T cell receptor beta chains drawn from one sample of a study of cytomegalovirus exposure and HLA in healthy donors. The repertoire was sequenced with immunoSEQ multiplex PCR; TCRdb's copy has only in-frame clones and lacks some. Of 70,000 to 80,000 clones listed, 94% are singletons. Sequences were obtained from PBMCs. Receptors were obtained from a woman between 18 and 29 years old in good health and CMV-seronegative. CDR3s include the opening cysteine and the closing phenylalanine or tryptophan. The order of the fields is V gene, D gene, J gene, clone size, CDR3 protein, CDR3 DNA. A D gene is named only where the DNA matches it firmly. Some rows mark clone size as missing; the rest say once, few, many or name a class of expanded clone.

v_gene: TRBV7-9; d_gene: TRBD1; j_gene: TRBJ2-1; abundance: once; CDR3aa: CASSSGTGDNEQFF; CDR3nt: TGTGCCAGCAGCTCAGGGACAGGGGACAATGAGCAGTTCTTC
v_gene: TRBV19; d_gene: NA; j_gene: TRBJ1-2; abundance: once; CDR3aa: CASTLSPNYGYTF; CDR3nt: TGTGCCAGTACATTGAGCCCTAACTATGGCTACACCTTC
v_gene: TRBV7-9; d_gene: TRBD2; j_gene: TRBJ2-1; abundance: NA; CDR3aa: CASRTTSGTYNEQFF; CDR3nt: TGTGCCAGCAGGACTACTAGCGGAACCTACAATGAGCAGTTCTTC
v_gene: TRBV5-1; d_gene: TRBD2; j_gene: TRBJ2-3; abundance: NA; CDR3aa: CASRITGGTDTQYF; CDR3nt: TGCGCCAGCAGGATAACGGGGGGAACAGATACGCAGTATTTT
v_gene: TRBV6-1; d_gene: NA; j_gene: TRBJ2-1; abundance: NA; CDR3aa: CASSEQGFGEQFF; CDR3nt: TGTGCCAGCAGTGAACAGGGTTTCGGTGAGCAGTTCTTC
v_gene: TRBV7-6; d_gene: TRBD2; j_gene: TRBJ2-1; abundance: NA; CDR3aa: CASSLGEGSSEQFF; CDR3nt: TGTGCCAGCAGCTTGGGGGAGGGCTCGTCTGAGCAGTTCTTC
v_gene: TRBV2; d_gene: NA; j_gene: TRBJ1-5; abundance: few; CDR3aa: CASNGRGLGNQPQHF; CDR3nt: TGTGCCAGCAATGGCAGGGGTCTAGGCAATCAGCCCCAGCATTTT
v_gene: TRBV2; d_gene: TRBD2; j_gene: TRBJ2-1; abundance: NA; CDR3aa: CASSEGTSVWNEQFF; CDR3nt: TGTGCCAGCAGTGAGGGGACTAGCGTATGGAATGAGCAGTTCTTC
v_gene: TRBV5-1; d_gene: NA; j_gene: TRBJ2-5; abundance: once; CDR3aa: CASSLGSVQETQYF; CDR3nt: TGCGCCAGCAGCTTGGGGTCAGTCCAAGAGACCCAGTACTTC
v_gene: TRBV7-9; d_gene: TRBD1; j_gene: TRBJ1-2; abundance: NA; CDR3aa: CASSLARTGGSYGYTF; CDR3nt: TGTGCCAGCAGCTTAGCCCGAACAGGGGGCAGCTATGGCTACACCTTC
v_gene: TRBV18; d_gene: NA; j_gene: TRBJ1-3; abundance: NA; CDR3aa: CASSPPGISGNTIYF; CDR3nt: TGTGCCAGCTCACCCCCAGGAATCTCTGGAAACACCATATATTTT
v_gene: TRBV11-2; d_gene: NA; j_gene: TRBJ1-1; abundance: NA; CDR3aa: CASSVLTGSYPEAFF; CDR3nt: TGTGCCAGCAGCGTACTGACAGGCAGCTACCCTGAAGCTTTCTTT
v_gene: TRBV30; d_gene: TRBD1; j_gene: TRBJ1-2; abundance: NA; CDR3aa: CAWSGDRGLGYTF; CDR3nt: TGTGCCTGGAGCGGGGACAGGGGGCTTGGCTACACCTTC
v_gene: TRBV7-8; d_gene: NA; j_gene: TRBJ1-1; abundance: NA; CDR3aa: CASSSNSREAFF; CDR3nt: TGTGCCAGCAGCTCGAACAGCAGAGAAGCTTTCTTT
v_gene: TRBV7-3; d_gene: NA; j_gene: TRBJ2-3; abundance: NA; CDR3aa: CASSRSGTYTDTQYF; CDR3nt: TGTGCCAGCAGCCGGAGCGGGACATACACAGATACGCAGTATTTT
v_gene: TRBV6-1; d_gene: NA; j_gene: TRBJ2-7; abundance: NA; CDR3aa: CASSEEAVSSYEQYF; CDR3nt: TGTGCCAGCAGTGAAGAAGCGGTTAGCTCCTACGAGCAGTACTTC
v_gene: TRBV29-1; d_gene: NA; j_gene: TRBJ2-1; abundance: NA; CDR3aa: CSAIGYSSYNEQFF; CDR3nt: TGCAGCGCAATTGGGTACAGCTCCTACAATGAGCAGTTCTTC
v_gene: TRBV6-1; d_gene: TRBD2; j_gene: TRBJ2-1; abundance: NA; CDR3aa: CASSGGGTPYNEQFF; CDR3nt: TGTGCCAGCAGTGGCGGGGGTACACCCTACAATGAGCAGTTCTTC
v_gene: TRBV9; d_gene: NA; j_gene: TRBJ2-2; abundance: NA; CDR3aa: CASSVVQGSTGELFF; CDR3nt: TGTGCCAGCAGCGTAGTCCAGGGGTCCACCGGGGAGCTGTTTTTT
v_gene: TRBV15; d_gene: TRBD1; j_gene: TRBJ2-7; abundance: NA; CDR3aa: CATSTIGTGHEQYF; CDR3nt: TGTGCCACCAGCACGATCGGGACAGGCCACGAGCAGTACTTC
v_gene: TRBV10-3; d_gene: NA; j_gene: TRBJ2-1; abundance: NA; CDR3aa: CAISEYEAQEQFF; CDR3nt: TGTGCCATCAGTGAGTATGAAGCACAGGAGCAGTTCTTC
v_gene: TRBV9; d_gene: TRBD2; j_gene: TRBJ2-5; abundance: NA; CDR3aa: CASSDGTSGAELETQYF; CDR3nt: TGTGCCAGCAGCGACGGGACTAGCGGAGCGGAACTAGAGACCCAGTACTTC
v_gene: TRBV27; d_gene: TRBD1; j_gene: TRBJ1-1; abundance: NA; CDR3aa: CASSLTGTGGAGRGTEAFF; CDR3nt: TGTGCCAGCAGCTTAACCGGGACAGGGGGCGCGGGTCGAGGGACTGAAGCTTTCTTT
v_gene: TRBV5-1; d_gene: TRBD2; j_gene: TRBJ2-1; abundance: NA; CDR3aa: CASSGGFRLAGGLSSYNEQFF; CDR3nt: TGCGCCAGCAGCGGGGGGTTTAGATTAGCGGGAGGCTTAAGCTCCTACAATGAGCAGTTCTTC
v_gene: TRBV5-1; d_gene: TRBD1; j_gene: TRBJ2-2; abundance: once; CDR3aa: CASRFYRGVGTDTGELFF; CDR3nt: TGCGCCAGCAGATTCTACAGGGGCGTCGGTACAGACACCGGGGAGCTGTTTTTT
v_gene: TRBV19; d_gene: NA; j_gene: TRBJ2-7; abundance: NA; CDR3aa: CASSRTGIDHEQYF; CDR3nt: TGTGCCAGCAGTAGAACAGGGATAGACCACGAGCAGTACTTC
v_gene: TRBV6-4; d_gene: TRBD1; j_gene: TRBJ1-2; abundance: NA; CDR3aa: CASSDRQGITF; CDR3nt: TGTGCCAGCAGTGACCGACAGGGTATCACCTTC
v_gene: TRBV27; d_gene: NA; j_gene: TRBJ1-5; abundance: NA; CDR3aa: CASSLAFTGHLNQPQHF; CDR3nt: TGTGCCAGCAGTTTAGCATTTACGGGACACCTCAATCAGCCCCAGCATTTT
v_gene: TRBV7-4; d_gene: TRBD1; j_gene: TRBJ1-4; abundance: NA; CDR3aa: CASSLALRGQGNEKLFF; CDR3nt: TGTGCCAGCAGCTTAGCTCTTAGGGGACAGGGTAATGAAAAACTGTTTTTT
v_gene: TRBV10-3; d_gene: NA; j_gene: TRBJ2-2; abundance: NA; CDR3aa: CAISDSTANTGELFF; CDR3nt: TGTGCCATCAGTGATTCGACAGCGAACACCGGGGAGCTGTTTTTT
v_gene: TRBV5-5; d_gene: NA; j_gene: TRBJ1-2; abundance: NA; CDR3aa: CASSLEVASGGYTF; CDR3nt: TGTGCCAGCAGCTTGGAAGTGGCGTCGGGTGGCTACACCTTC
v_gene: TRBV27; d_gene: NA; j_gene: TRBJ2-7; abundance: NA; CDR3aa: CASKDSSYEQYF; CDR3nt: TGTGCCAGCAAAGACAGCTCCTACGAGCAGTACTTC
v_gene: TRBV10-3; d_gene: NA; j_gene: TRBJ2-3; abundance: NA; CDR3aa: CAISEGSSYSDGNTQYF; CDR3nt: TGTGCCATCAGTGAGGGGAGTTCATATAGCGATGGGAATACGCAGTATTTT
v_gene: TRBV30; d_gene: NA; j_gene: TRBJ1-1; abundance: NA; CDR3aa: CAWSPRTRMNTEAFF; CDR3nt: TGTGCCTGGAGCCCGAGGACACGTATGAACACTGAAGCTTTCTTT
v_gene: TRBV6-1; d_gene: TRBD1; j_gene: TRBJ2-7; abundance: NA; CDR3aa: CASSETDRGMYEQYF; CDR3nt: TGTGCCAGCAGTGAAACCGACAGGGGGATGTACGAGCAGTACTTC
v_gene: TRBV29-1; d_gene: TRBD1; j_gene: TRBJ2-5; abundance: NA; CDR3aa: CSVDEWTGAQETQYF; CDR3nt: TGCAGCGTTGACGAATGGACAGGGGCACAAGAGACCCAGTACTTC
v_gene: TRBV4-3; d_gene: TRBD1; j_gene: TRBJ2-7; abundance: NA; CDR3aa: CASSLTRDSYEQYF; CDR3nt: TGCGCCAGCAGCCTAACCCGGGACAGCTACGAGCAGTACTTC
v_gene: TRBV4-2; d_gene: NA; j_gene: TRBJ2-1; abundance: once; CDR3aa: CASSQVKGDLSLNEQFF; CDR3nt: TGTGCCAGCAGCCAAGTAAAAGGAGATTTAAGTCTCAATGAGCAGTTCTTC
v_gene: TRBV27; d_gene: TRBD1; j_gene: TRBJ2-1; abundance: NA; CDR3aa: CASSLGSWDRGSEQFF; CDR3nt: TGTGCCAGCAGTTTAGGTAGCTGGGACAGGGGTTCTGAGCAGTTCTTC
v_gene: TRBV11-2; d_gene: NA; j_gene: TRBJ2-3; abundance: NA; CDR3aa: CASSRTGLGTDTQYF; CDR3nt: TGTGCCAGCAGCCGAACGGGACTTGGCACAGATACGCAGTATTTT
v_gene: TRBV11-2; d_gene: NA; j_gene: TRBJ2-1; abundance: NA; CDR3aa: CASSYDRNNEQFF; CDR3nt: TGTGCCAGCAGCTACGACAGGAACAATGAGCAGTTCTTC
v_gene: TRBV5-4; d_gene: NA; j_gene: TRBJ2-1; abundance: NA; CDR3aa: CASTPLDGSSYNEQFF; CDR3nt: TGTGCCAGCACCCCTTTAGATGGGAGCTCCTACAATGAGCAGTTCTTC
v_gene: TRBV4-2; d_gene: NA; j_gene: TRBJ2-5; abundance: NA; CDR3aa: CASSQNRGGQETQYF; CDR3nt: TGTGCCAGCAGCCAAAATCGAGGCGGCCAAGAGACCCAGTACTTC
v_gene: TRBV5-5; d_gene: NA; j_gene: TRBJ2-7; abundance: NA; CDR3aa: CASSSATDRTYEQYF; CDR3nt: TGTGCCAGCAGCTCCGCGACCGACAGGACCTACGAGCAGTACTTC
v_gene: TRBV28; d_gene: TRBD2; j_gene: TRBJ2-7; abundance: once; CDR3aa: CASTLAGGYEQYF; CDR3nt: TGTGCCAGCACCCTAGCGGGAGGCTACGAGCAGTACTTC
v_gene: TRBV28; d_gene: TRBD1; j_gene: TRBJ2-7; abundance: NA; CDR3aa: CASGQGFCEQYF; CDR3nt: TGTGCCAGCGGACAGGGTTTTTGCGAGCAGTACTTC
v_gene: TRBV4-2; d_gene: NA; j_gene: TRBJ2-7; abundance: NA; CDR3aa: CASSSRDSYEQYF; CDR3nt: TGTGCCAGCAGCTCCAGGGATTCCTACGAGCAGTACTTC
v_gene: TRBV5-1; d_gene: NA; j_gene: TRBJ2-1; abundance: NA; CDR3aa: CASSSSGGYNEQFF; CDR3nt: TGCGCCAGCAGCTCCTCCGGCGGTTACAATGAGCAGTTCTTC
v_gene: TRBV5-1; d_gene: TRBD2; j_gene: TRBJ2-1; abundance: once; CDR3aa: CASSPQWGGYFGQFF; CDR3nt: TGCGCCAGCAGCCCACAATGGGGGGGGTACTTTGGGCAGTTCTTC
v_gene: TRBV7-6; d_gene: NA; j_gene: TRBJ2-2; abundance: NA; CDR3aa: CASSLEAGKSTGELFF; CDR3nt: TGTGCCAGCAGCTTAGAGGCCGGGAAGTCGACCGGGGAGCTGTTTTTT
v_gene: TRBV7-9; d_gene: TRBD1; j_gene: TRBJ1-4; abundance: NA; CDR3aa: CASSVQGENEKLFF; CDR3nt: TGTGCCAGCAGCGTACAGGGGGAAAATGAAAAACTGTTTTTT
v_gene: TRBV4-3; d_gene: TRBD2; j_gene: TRBJ2-1; abundance: NA; CDR3aa: CASSQDPSGVQFF; CDR3nt: TGCGCCAGCAGCCAAGATCCGAGCGGGGTGCAGTTCTTC
v_gene: TRBV29-1; d_gene: NA; j_gene: TRBJ1-4; abundance: once; CDR3aa: CSGTRGANNEKLFF; CDR3nt: TGCAGCGGGACGCGGGGAGCCAATAATGAAAAACTGTTTTTT
v_gene: TRBV18; d_gene: TRBD1; j_gene: TRBJ2-3; abundance: NA; CDR3aa: CASSPGQGSDTQYF; CDR3nt: TGTGCCAGCTCACCGGGACAGGGGTCAGATACGCAGTATTTT
v_gene: TRBV7-9; d_gene: TRBD2; j_gene: TRBJ2-2; abundance: NA; CDR3aa: CASIPGLAGGRNTGELFF; CDR3nt: TGTGCCAGCATCCCGGGACTAGCGGGAGGTCGGAACACCGGGGAGCTGTTTTTT